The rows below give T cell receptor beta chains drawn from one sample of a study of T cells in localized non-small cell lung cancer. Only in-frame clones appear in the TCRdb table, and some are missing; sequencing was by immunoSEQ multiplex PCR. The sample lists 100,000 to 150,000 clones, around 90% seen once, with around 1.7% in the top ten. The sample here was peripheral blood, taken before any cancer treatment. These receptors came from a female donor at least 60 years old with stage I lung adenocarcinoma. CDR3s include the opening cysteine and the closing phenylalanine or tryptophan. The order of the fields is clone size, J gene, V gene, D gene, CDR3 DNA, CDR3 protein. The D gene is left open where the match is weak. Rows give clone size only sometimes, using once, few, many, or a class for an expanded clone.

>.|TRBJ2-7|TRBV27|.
TGTGCCAGCAGTTTTGCCTCCCTTTATCCCCCTTACTTC
CASSFASLYPPYF
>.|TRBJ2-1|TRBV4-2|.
TGTGCCAGCAGCCAAGAAACTTGGATTGAGCAGTTCTTC
CASSQETWIEQFF
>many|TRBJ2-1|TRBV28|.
TGTGCCAGCAGTTACCTACAGGGTAAGGTGAATGAGCAGTTCTTC
CASSYLQGKVNEQFF
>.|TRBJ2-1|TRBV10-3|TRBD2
TGTGCCATCAGTCCGACTAGCGGGAGTGGTAATGAGCAGTTCTTC
CAISPTSGSGNEQFF
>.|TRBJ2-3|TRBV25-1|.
TGTGCCAGCACACCTCACATGGAAACAGATACGCAGTATTTT
CASTPHMETDTQYF
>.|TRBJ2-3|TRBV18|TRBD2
TGTGCCAGCTCACCAGTAACTAGCGGGAGGCTTATAGAAAGCACAGATACGCAGTATTTT
CASSPVTSGRLIESTDTQYF
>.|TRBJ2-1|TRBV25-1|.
TGTGCCAGCAGTGGACCTCGTAGGGGGTCCTACAATGAGCAGTTCTTC
CASSGPRRGSYNEQFF
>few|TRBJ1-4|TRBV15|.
TGTGCCACCAGCAGAGATTTGCGAGGCGGTGAAAAACTGTTTTTT
CATSRDLRGGEKLFF
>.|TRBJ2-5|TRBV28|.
TGTGCCAGCAGTCCCGCCGCAGTCGAGACCCAGTACTTC
CASSPAAVETQYF
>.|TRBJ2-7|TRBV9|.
TGTGCCAGCAGCGTAGGCGGGTCCCACGAGCAGTACTTC
CASSVGGSHEQYF
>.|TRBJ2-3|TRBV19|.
TGTGCCACTGGGGGGTCGAGCACAGATACGCAGTATTTT
CATGGSSTDTQYF
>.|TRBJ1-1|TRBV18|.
TGTGCCAGCTCACCACAGGGGGGGCTCACTGAAGCTTTCTTT
CASSPQGGLTEAFF
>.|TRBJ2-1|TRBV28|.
TGTGCCAGCAGTTTTCTGGGGTCCTACAATGAGCAGTTCTTC
CASSFLGSYNEQFF
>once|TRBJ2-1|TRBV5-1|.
TGCGCCAGCAGCTGGGGGCAGGAGGGCAATGAGCAGTTCTTC
CASSWGQEGNEQFF
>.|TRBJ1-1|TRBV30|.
TGTGCCTGCTCAACCCAGGGGAACACTGAAGCTTTCTTT
CACSTQGNTEAFF